There are many counts of the clone carrying this T cell receptor beta chain. Its matching antigen is unknown. A single record per CDR3 protein comes from TCRdb applying MiXCR to the 5' RACE reads. The sample lists 50,000 to 65,000 distinct CDR3 sequences; about 20% were seen once. Whole-study results and caveats: The larger cohort examined one V-J beta rearrangement, not whole repertoires.

The sorted Tregs were CD4+CD25+CD127-/low cells. Germline V gene sequence: CDR1 SGHNT, CDR2 YYREEE (reference sequence). CDR3 length: 15 amino acids. V shed 4 bases, J shed 0 bases, and the junction held 5 bases outside the gene matches. This chain joins TRBV5-4 and TRBJ2-7; 9 bases fit TRBD1. Material: tumor-infiltrating Tregs sorted from the breast tumor. This receptor was identified in a female donor with breast cancer. The CDR3 DNA sequence: TGTGCCAGCAGCGCCGGGACAGGGAACTCCTACGAGCAGTACTTC. Translating it yields CASSAGTGNSYEQYF.